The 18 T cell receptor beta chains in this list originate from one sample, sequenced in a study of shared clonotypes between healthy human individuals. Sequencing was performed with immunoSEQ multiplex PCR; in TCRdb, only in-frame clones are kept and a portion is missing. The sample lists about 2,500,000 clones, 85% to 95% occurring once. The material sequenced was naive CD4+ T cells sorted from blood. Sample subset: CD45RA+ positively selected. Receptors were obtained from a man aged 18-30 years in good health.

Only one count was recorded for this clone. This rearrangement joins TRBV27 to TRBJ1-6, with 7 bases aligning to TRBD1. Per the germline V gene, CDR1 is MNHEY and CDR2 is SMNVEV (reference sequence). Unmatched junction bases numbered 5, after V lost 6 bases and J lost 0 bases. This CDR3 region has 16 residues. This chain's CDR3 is CASRIQGSSYNSPLHF. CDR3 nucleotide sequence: TGTGCCAGCAGGATACAGGGGAGCTCCTATAATTCACCCCTCCACTTT.

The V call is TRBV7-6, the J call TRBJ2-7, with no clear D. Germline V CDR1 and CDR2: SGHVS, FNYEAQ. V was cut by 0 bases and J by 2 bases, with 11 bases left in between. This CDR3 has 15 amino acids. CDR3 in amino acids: CASSLAPGFPYEQYF. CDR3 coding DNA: TGTGCCAGCAGCTTAGCGCCTGGGTTTCCCTACGAGCAGTACTTC.

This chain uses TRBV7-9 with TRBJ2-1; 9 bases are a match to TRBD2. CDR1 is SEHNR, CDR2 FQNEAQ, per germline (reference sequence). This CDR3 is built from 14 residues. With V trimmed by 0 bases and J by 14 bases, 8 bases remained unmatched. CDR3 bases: TGTGCCAGCAGCTTAGCGCTGGGTAGCGGGGGAAAGTTCTTC. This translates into CASSLALGSGGKFF.

In DNA form, the CDR3 reads TGTGCCATCAGTGCAGGCAGCCTGGAGGAAGAGACCCAGTACTTC. It encodes CAISAGSLEEETQYF. V is TRBV10-3 and J is TRBJ2-5; TRBD2 might be the D (5 bases). The CDR3 is made up of 15 amino acids. The V end lost 4 bases, the J end lost 3 bases, and 15 bases lay between the germline ends. CDR1 is ENHRY and CDR2 is SYGVKD in the germline V gene.

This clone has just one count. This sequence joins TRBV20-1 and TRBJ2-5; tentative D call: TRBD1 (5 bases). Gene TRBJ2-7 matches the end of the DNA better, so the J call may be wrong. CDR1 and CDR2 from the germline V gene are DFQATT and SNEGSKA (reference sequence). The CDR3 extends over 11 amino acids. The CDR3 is CSARTSYEQYF. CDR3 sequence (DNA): TGCAGTGCGCGGACAAGCTACGAGCAGTACTTC.

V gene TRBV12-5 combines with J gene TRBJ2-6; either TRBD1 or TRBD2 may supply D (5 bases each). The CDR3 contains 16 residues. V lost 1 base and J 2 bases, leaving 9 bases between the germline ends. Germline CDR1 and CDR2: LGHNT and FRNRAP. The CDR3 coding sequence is TGTGCTAGTGGTTTGGGAGAGGGGACTGGGGCCAACGTCCTGACTTTC. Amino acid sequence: CASGLGEGTGANVLTF.

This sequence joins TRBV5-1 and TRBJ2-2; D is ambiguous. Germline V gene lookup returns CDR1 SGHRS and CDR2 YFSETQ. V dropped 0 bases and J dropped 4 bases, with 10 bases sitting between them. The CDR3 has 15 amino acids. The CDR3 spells CASSLGSVITGELFF. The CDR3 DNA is TGCGCCAGCAGCTTGGGCAGCGTGATCACCGGGGAGCTGTTTTTT. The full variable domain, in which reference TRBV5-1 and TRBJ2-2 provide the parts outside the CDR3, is KAGVTQTPRYLIKTRGQQVTLSCSPISGHRSVSWYQQTPGQGLQFLFEYFSETQRNKGNFPGRFSGRQFSNSRSEMNVSTLELGDSALYLCASSLGSVITGELFFGEGSRLTVL.

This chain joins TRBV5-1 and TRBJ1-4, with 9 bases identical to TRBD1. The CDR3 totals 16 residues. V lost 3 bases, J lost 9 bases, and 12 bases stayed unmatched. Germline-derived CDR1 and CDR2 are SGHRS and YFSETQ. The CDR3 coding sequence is TGCGCCAGCAGCTCGTCCCGGGACAGGGTCGGGCAAAAACTGTTTTTT. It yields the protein CASSSSRDRVGQKLFF. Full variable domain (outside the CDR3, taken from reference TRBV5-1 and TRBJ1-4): KAGVTQTPRYLIKTRGQQVTLSCSPISGHRSVSWYQQTPGQGLQFLFEYFSETQRNKGNFPGRFSGRQFSNSRSEMNVSTLELGDSALYLCASSSSRDRVGQKLFFGSGTQLSVL.

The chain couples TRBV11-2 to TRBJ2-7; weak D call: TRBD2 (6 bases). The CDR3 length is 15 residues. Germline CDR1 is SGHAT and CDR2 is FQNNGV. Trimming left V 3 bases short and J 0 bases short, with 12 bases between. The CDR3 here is CASSFSAGSSYEQYF. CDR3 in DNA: TGTGCCAGCAGCTTTTCGGCGGGATCCTCCTACGAGCAGTACTTC.

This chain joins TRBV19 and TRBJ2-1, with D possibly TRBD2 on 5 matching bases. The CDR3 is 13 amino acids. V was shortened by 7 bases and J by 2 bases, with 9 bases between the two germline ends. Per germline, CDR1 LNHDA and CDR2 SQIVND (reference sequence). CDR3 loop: CASNAGTYNEQFF. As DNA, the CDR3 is TGTGCCAGTAACGCGGGTACCTACAATGAGCAGTTCTTC.

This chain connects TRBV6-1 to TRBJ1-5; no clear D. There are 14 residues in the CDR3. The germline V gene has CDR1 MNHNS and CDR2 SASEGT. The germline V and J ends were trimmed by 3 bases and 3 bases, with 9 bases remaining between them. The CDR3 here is CASSDRTLNQPQHF. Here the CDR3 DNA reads TGTGCCAGCAGTGATCGGACCCTCAATCAGCCCCAGCATTTT.

CDR3 sequence: CASSSLGDNEQFF. In DNA, the CDR3 is TGTGCCAGCAGCTCCCTCGGAGACAATGAGCAGTTCTTC. The rearrangement links TRBV5-4 to TRBJ2-1; D remains ambiguous. Trimming cost V 3 bases and J 5 bases, with 9 bases left between them. There are 13 residues in the CDR3. Per germline, CDR1 SGHNT and CDR2 YYREEE (reference sequence). Together with reference TRBV5-4 and TRBJ2-1, the CDR3 gives the full variable domain: ETGVTQSPTHLIKTRGQQVTLRCSSQSGHNTVSWYQQALGQGPQFIFQYYREEENGRGNFPPRFSGLQFPNYSSELNVNALELDDSALYLCASSSLGDNEQFFGPGTRLTVL.

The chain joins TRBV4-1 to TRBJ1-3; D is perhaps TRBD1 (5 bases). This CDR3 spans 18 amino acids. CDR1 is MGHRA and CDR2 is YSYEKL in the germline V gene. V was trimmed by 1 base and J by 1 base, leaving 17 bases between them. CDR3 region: CASSQATGPLISGNTIYF. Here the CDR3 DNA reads TGCGCCAGCAGCCAAGCGACGGGACCGCTGATTTCTGGAAACACCATATATTTT.

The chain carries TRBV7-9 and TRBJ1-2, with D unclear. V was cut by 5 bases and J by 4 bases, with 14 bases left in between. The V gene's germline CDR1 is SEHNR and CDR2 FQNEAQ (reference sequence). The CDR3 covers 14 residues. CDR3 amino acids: CASSRAPLAYGYTF. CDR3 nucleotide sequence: TGTGCCAGCAGCCGAGCGCCCCTGGCCTATGGCTACACCTTC.

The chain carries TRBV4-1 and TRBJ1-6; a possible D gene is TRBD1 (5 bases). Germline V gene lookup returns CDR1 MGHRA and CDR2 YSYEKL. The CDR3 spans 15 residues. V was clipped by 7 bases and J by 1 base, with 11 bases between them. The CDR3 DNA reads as TGCGCCAGCAACCCGGGGCTTTCCTATAATTCACCCCTCCACTTT. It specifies CASNPGLSYNSPLHF.

The CDR3 DNA reads TGTGCCAGCAGCTTGGACGGGACAGGGGGCTATGGCTACACCTTC. It codes for CASSLDGTGGYGYTF. The chain has TRBV5-6 and TRBJ1-2; 11 nucleotides line up with TRBD1. Germline loops: CDR1 SGHDT, CDR2 YYEEEE. V dropped 0 bases and J dropped 4; count of bases not matched to a gene: 2. This CDR3 spans 15 amino acids.

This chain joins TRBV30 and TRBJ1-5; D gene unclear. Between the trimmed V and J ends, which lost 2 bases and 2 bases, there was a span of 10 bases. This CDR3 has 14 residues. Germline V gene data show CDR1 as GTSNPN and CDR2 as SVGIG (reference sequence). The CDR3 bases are TGTGCCTGGAGTCACGACGGGGGCAATCAGCCCCAGCATTTT. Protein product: CAWSHDGGNQPQHF.

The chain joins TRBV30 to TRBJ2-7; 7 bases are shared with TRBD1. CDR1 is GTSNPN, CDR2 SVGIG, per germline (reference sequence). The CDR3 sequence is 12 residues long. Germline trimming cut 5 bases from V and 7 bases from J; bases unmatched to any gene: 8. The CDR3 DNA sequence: TGTGCCTGGTACAGGGGACCGACGGAGCAGTACTTC. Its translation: CAWYRGPTEQYF.